This passage covers 22 T cell receptor beta chains from one sample sequenced in a study of T cell responses to AZD1222 COVID-19 vaccine. Profiling relied on immunoSEQ multiplex PCR, and the TCRdb table lists in-frame clones only, not all of them. Among more than 35,000 clones listed, around 80% were seen once. Material: peripheral blood, obtained on day 0 of AZD1222 vaccination. The receptors originated from an adult in good health.

The chain joins TRBV10-3 to TRBJ2-1; 9 bases are a match to TRBD2. This CDR3 is built from 14 residues. The V gene's germline CDR1 is ENHRY and CDR2 SYGVKD. Losses at the gene ends were 4 bases for V and 9 bases for J; bases not matched to a gene: 7. In DNA, the CDR3 is TGTGCCATCAGTGGGGCGGGAGGGCAGAGTGAGCAGTTCTTC. The encoded protein is CAISGAGGQSEQFF.

This clone was seen just once. J is TRBJ2-3 and V is TRBV29-1, with D perhaps matching TRBD2 (5 bases). V was shortened by 8 bases and J by 5 bases, with 17 bases between the two germline ends. The V gene's germline CDR1 is SQVTM and CDR2 ANQGSEA. This CDR3 is 13 amino acids long. CDR3 nucleotides: TGCAGCTCGACCGAGGGATCTGGAGATACGCAGTATTTT. Its protein is CSSTEGSGDTQYF.

The chain carries TRBV10-3 and TRBJ1-4; a weak D match, TRBD1 (6 bases). V gave up 3 bases and J gave up 7 bases, with 18 bases separating them. Germline V lookup: CDR1 ENHRY, CDR2 SYGVKD. This CDR3 has 16 amino acids. The CDR3 loop reads CAISDPRAGEGEKLFF. CDR3 coding DNA: TGTGCCATCAGTGACCCCAGGGCAGGGGAGGGTGAAAAACTGTTTTTT.

This clone was seen once. V gene TRBV19 combines with J gene TRBJ2-1, with TRBD2 identical over 8 bases. With V trimmed by 5 bases and J by 7 bases, 10 bases remained unmatched. Germline V gene lookup returns CDR1 LNHDA and CDR2 SQIVND (reference sequence). The CDR3 is 15 amino acids. Written as DNA, the CDR3 is TGTGCCAGTAGTCCTGCGGGACTAGGTGGAAATGAGCAGTTCTTC. Protein: CASSPAGLGGNEQFF.

The chain couples TRBV27 to TRBJ2-7, with 9 bases lining up with TRBD1. The germline gives CDR1 MNHEY, CDR2 SMNVEV (reference sequence). Trimming cost V 0 bases and J 3 bases; bases outside gene matches: 9. This CDR3 has 17 amino acids. The chain's CDR3 is CASSLSGDRGGYYEQYF. CDR3 in DNA: TGTGCCAGCAGTTTATCCGGAGACAGGGGGGGATACTACGAGCAGTACTTC.

The rearrangement joins TRBV3-1 (or the pseudogene TRBV3-2) to TRBJ2-1; D is unclear. The CDR3 runs 13 residues. CDR1 and CDR2 (germline): LGHDT, YNNKEL (reference sequence). V lost 4 bases and J 2 bases, leaving 6 bases between the germline ends. For the CDR3, the DNA is TGTGCCAGCAGCCGGGGTCCCTACAATGAGCAGTTCTTC. Translating gives CASSRGPYNEQFF.

The chain has TRBV5-1 and TRBJ2-5, with D perhaps matching TRBD2 (6 bases). Germline loops: CDR1 SGHRS, CDR2 YFSETQ. The length of the CDR3 is 16 residues. V lost 3 bases and J lost 2, with 17 bases in between. The CDR3 nucleotides are TGCGCCAGCAGCTACGGGGGTAGGAGGGGTCAAGAGACCCAGTACTTC. Translation: CASSYGGRRGQETQYF.

This clone came up once. This sequence joins TRBV7-9 and TRBJ2-3, with 9 bases fitting TRBD1. Germline assignment: CDR1 SEHNR and CDR2 FQNEAQ (reference sequence). The ends lost 5 bases at V and 4 bases at J; junction bases unmatched: 7. This CDR3 spans 15 amino acids. DNA of the CDR3: TGTGCCAGCAGCGAAGGACAGGGGTTCGCAGATACGCAGTATTTT. It translates to CASSEGQGFADTQYF.

V is TRBV7-3 and J is TRBJ1-1; D remains unclear. Germline CDR1 SGHTA, CDR2 FQGTGA. Between the trimmed V and J ends, which lost 5 bases and 4 bases, there was a span of 11 bases. The CDR3 is made up of 13 amino acids. CDR3 coding DNA: TGTGCCAGCAGCCCTGGATCCCTCACTGAAGCTTTCTTT. Translation gives CASSPGSLTEAFF.

This clone was counted once. The chain combines TRBV18 with TRBJ2-7; 8 nucleotides match TRBD1. After removal of 1 base from V and 4 bases from J, the junction contained 12 bases not matched to a gene. This CDR3 comprises 17 residues. The germline CDR1 and CDR2 sequences are KGHSH and LQKENI. DNA for the CDR3: TGTGCCAGCTCACCACGTACCGGACAGGGAAACTCTTACGAGCAGTACTTC. As protein: CASSPRTGQGNSYEQYF.

This chain connects TRBV7-2 to TRBJ1-2, with D perhaps TRBD1 (5 bases). With 5 bases removed from V and 9 bases from J, the gap between germline ends came to 10 bases. CDR1 and CDR2 from the germline V gene are SGHTA and FQGNSA. The length of the CDR3 is 11 residues. The CDR3: CASSRDVSYTF. CDR3 nucleotide sequence: TGTGCCAGCAGCCGGGACGTAAGCTACACCTTC.

This clone occurred a few times. CDR3 residues: CASSQDYVGQGDQPQHF. The CDR3 DNA follows: TGCGCCAGCAGCCAAGATTACGTGGGACAGGGGGATCAGCCCCAGCATTTT. This chain connects TRBV4-3 to TRBJ1-5, with 11 bases that match TRBD1. The ends lost 0 bases at V and 5 bases at J; junction bases unmatched: 6. Germline CDR1 is LGHNA and CDR2 is YSLEER. This CDR3 contains 17 residues.

This clone was detected a few times. The chain joins TRBV28 to TRBJ1-4; D remains unclear. The CDR3 consists of 14 residues. V lost 6 bases and J lost 7, with 15 bases in between. Germline loops: CDR1 MDHEN, CDR2 SYDVKM. CDR3 amino acids: CASSPGNDIEKLFF. In DNA form, the CDR3 reads TGTGCCAGCAGCCCCGGGAACGACATTGAAAAACTGTTTTTT.

The genes are TRBV19 and TRBJ1-5; TRBD1 might be the D (6 bases). CDR3 size: 16 residues. The V gene's germline CDR1 is LNHDA and CDR2 SQIVND (reference sequence). V gave up 6 bases and J gave up 0 bases, with 15 bases separating them. CDR3 bases: TGTGCCAGTAGGAGGGGGACACAATTTAGCAATCAGCCCCAGCATTTT. Translated: CASRRGTQFSNQPQHF.

The rearrangement uses TRBV7-8 and TRBJ2-7, with D possibly TRBD1 on 6 matching bases. Trimming took off 4 bases at V and 0 bases at J, with 10 bases between the two ends. This CDR3 region has 14 residues. In germline, CDR1 is SGHVS, CDR2 FQNEAQ. CDR3 nucleotide sequence: TGTGCCAGCAGCTCACGGGACAACTCCTACGAGCAGTACTTC. Its translation: CASSSRDNSYEQYF.

V and J are TRBV19 and TRBJ1-2; a weak D match, TRBD1 (5 bases). The V end was cut by 1 base, the J end by 4 bases, with 10 bases between. The CDR3 consists of 14 residues. Germline-derived CDR1 and CDR2 are LNHDA and SQIVND (reference sequence). CDR3 sequence (DNA): TGTGCCAGTAGTATAGGAGGGGTAGCCTATGGCTACACCTTC. This gives the protein CASSIGGVAYGYTF.

This rearrangement joins TRBV3-1 (or the pseudogene TRBV3-2) to TRBJ2-5; TRBD2 aligns across 13 bases. V lost 3 bases and J lost 3; bases outside the gene matches: 4. CDR3 length: 16 residues. Per the germline V gene, CDR1 is LGHDT and CDR2 is YNNKEL (reference sequence). CDR3 protein: CASSQLGLAGKETQYF. The CDR3 DNA follows: TGTGCCAGCAGCCAGTTGGGACTAGCGGGAAAAGAGACCCAGTACTTC.

The V call is TRBV11-2, the J call TRBJ2-1; tentative D call: TRBD2 (6 bases). Germline lookup yields CDR1 SGHAT and CDR2 FQNNGV. Between the trimmed V and J ends, which lost 2 bases and 8 bases, there was a span of 13 bases. The CDR3 contains 14 residues. The CDR3, as DNA: TGTGCCAGCAGCTTATCGCGGGGTTTCGATGAGCAGTTCTTC. It translates to CASSLSRGFDEQFF.

The rearrangement joins TRBV7-2 to TRBJ1-6; D unresolved. The CDR3 totals 17 residues. Germline V lookup: CDR1 SGHTA, CDR2 FQGNSA. Trimming stripped 5 bases from V and 4 bases from J, with 18 bases between. The CDR3 loop is CASSLGGSQFYNSPLHF. CDR3 bases: TGTGCCAGCAGCCTAGGCGGGTCCCAATTTTATAATTCACCCCTCCACTTT.

The chain combines TRBV9 with TRBJ2-7; 12 positions agree with TRBD2. Germline V CDR1 and CDR2: SGDLS, YYNGEE. This CDR3 region has 16 residues. Germline trimming cut 0 bases from V and 7 bases from J; bases unmatched to any gene: 8. CDR3 loop: CASSVGPSGREGEQYF. The CDR3 DNA reads TGTGCCAGCAGCGTAGGCCCTAGCGGGAGGGAGGGGGAGCAGTACTTC.

In the case of this clone: The junction and the germline gene differ at one end; a read error may be behind it. This chain uses TRBV6-1 with TRBJ2-7; 9 bases map to TRBD2. The CDR3 has 15 residues. Germline values: CDR1 MNHNS, CDR2 SASEGT. CDR3: CASTERSSGTYEQYF. In DNA, the CDR3 is TGTGCCAGCACTGAACGGTCTAGCGGGACCTACGAGCAGTACTTC.

This chain uses TRBV19 with TRBJ2-3; D gene unclear. Germline CDR1 LNHDA, CDR2 SQIVND (reference sequence). The CDR3 is made up of 16 amino acids. The V end lost 6 bases, the J end lost 4 bases, and 20 bases lay between the germline ends. The CDR3 DNA reads TGTGCCAGTAGCCCCCTGAACCGCCCACCCGCAGATACGCAGTATTTT. Translated: CASSPLNRPPADTQYF.